The 3 T cell receptor beta chains reported below all come from one sample, sequenced in a study of technical replicates of blood from a few donors. Repertoires were generated with immunoSEQ multiplex PCR, while TCRdb's copy carries only in-frame clones and drops some. The repertoire holds 80,000 or so clones, approximately 94% seen once, with about 0.4% in the top ten. Specimen: T cells isolated from PBMCs. The source is a human donor in good health.

This clone showed up just once. At one boundary the junction diverges from the germline segment, which might be a read error. V usage is TRBV11-2 and J usage is TRBJ2-1; no clear D gene. The CDR3 runs to 11 residues. The germline V gene has CDR1 SGHAT and CDR2 FQNNGV. In DNA, the CDR3 is TGTGCCAGCAGCTCCTCCAATGAGCAGTTCTTC. It codes for CASSSSNEQFF.

The sample holds one count of this clone. The chain joins TRBV19 to TRBJ1-5; D uncertain. The germline CDR1 and CDR2 sequences are LNHDA and SQIVND (reference sequence). The CDR3 is 14 residues long. Trimming pared 3 bases from V and 3 bases from J, leaving 9 bases between. The chain's CDR3 is CASSMRALNQPQHF. CDR3 DNA sequence: TGTGCCAGTAGTATGAGGGCTCTCAATCAGCCCCAGCATTTT.

V gene TRBV2 combines with J gene TRBJ2-7, with D possibly TRBD1 on 5 matching bases. V was clipped by 7 bases and J by 1 base, with 8 bases between them. CDR1 is SNHLY, CDR2 FYNNEI, per germline. The CDR3 length is 12 residues. CDR3 loop: CASIHRSYEQYF. The CDR3 coding sequence is TGTGCCAGCATTCACAGGTCCTACGAGCAGTACTTC.